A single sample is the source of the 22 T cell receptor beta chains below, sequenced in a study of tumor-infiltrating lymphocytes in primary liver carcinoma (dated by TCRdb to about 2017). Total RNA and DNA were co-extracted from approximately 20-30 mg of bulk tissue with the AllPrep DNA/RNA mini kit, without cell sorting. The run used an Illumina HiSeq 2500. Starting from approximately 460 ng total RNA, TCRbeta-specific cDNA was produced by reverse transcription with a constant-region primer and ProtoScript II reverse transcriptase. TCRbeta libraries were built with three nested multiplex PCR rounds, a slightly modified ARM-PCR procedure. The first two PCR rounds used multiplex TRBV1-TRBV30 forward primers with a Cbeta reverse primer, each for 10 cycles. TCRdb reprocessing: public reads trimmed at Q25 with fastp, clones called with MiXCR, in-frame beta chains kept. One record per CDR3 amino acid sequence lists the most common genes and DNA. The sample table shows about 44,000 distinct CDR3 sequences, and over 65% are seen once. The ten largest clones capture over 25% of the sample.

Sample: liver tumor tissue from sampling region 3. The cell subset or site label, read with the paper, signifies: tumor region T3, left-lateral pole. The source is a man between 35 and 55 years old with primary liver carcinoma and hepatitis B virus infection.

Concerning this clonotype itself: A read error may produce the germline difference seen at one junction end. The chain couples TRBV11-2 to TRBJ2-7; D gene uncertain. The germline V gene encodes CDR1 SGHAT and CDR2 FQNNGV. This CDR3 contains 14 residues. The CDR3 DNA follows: TGTGCCAGCAACTTAACTGACATTACCTACGAGCAGTACTTC. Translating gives CASNLTDITYEQYF.

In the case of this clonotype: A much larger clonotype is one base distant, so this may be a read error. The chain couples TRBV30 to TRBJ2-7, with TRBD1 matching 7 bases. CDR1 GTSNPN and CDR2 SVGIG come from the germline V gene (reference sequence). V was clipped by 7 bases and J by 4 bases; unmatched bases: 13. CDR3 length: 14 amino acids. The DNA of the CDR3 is TGTGCCTTGGAACAGGGGACCCCGAAGTACGAGCAGTACTTC. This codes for CALEQGTPKYEQYF.

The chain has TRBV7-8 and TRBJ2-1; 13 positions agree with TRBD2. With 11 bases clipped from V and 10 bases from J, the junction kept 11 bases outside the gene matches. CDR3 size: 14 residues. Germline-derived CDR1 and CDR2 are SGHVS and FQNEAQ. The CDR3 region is CAGNSGLAGAEQFF. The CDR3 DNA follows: TGTGCCGGCAACTCCGGACTAGCGGGAGCGGAGCAGTTCTTC.

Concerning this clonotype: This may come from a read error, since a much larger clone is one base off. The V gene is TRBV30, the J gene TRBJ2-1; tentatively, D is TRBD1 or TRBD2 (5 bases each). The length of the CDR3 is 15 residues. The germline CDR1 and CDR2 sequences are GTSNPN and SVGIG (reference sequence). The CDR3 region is CAWGPGPSSYNVQFF. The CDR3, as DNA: TGTGCCTGGGGGCCGGGGCCCAGCTCCTACAATGTGCAGTTCTTC. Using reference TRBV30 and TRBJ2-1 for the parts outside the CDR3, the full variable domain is SQTIHQWPATLVQPVGSPLSLECTVEGTSNPNLYWYRQAAGRGLQLLFYSVGIGQISSEVPQNLSASRPQDRQFILSSKKLLLSDSGFYLCAWGPGPSSYNVQFFGPGTRLTVL.

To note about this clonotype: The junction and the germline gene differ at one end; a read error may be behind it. This CDR3 reads CANSLLAGAGETQCF. For the CDR3, the DNA is TGTGCCAACAGCTTACTAGCGGGAGCGGGAGAGACCCAGTGCTTC. This chain links TRBV13 with TRBJ2-5, with 11 positions matching TRBD2. The CDR3 is 15 amino acids. The germline V gene has CDR1 PRHDT and CDR2 FYEKMQ (reference sequence).

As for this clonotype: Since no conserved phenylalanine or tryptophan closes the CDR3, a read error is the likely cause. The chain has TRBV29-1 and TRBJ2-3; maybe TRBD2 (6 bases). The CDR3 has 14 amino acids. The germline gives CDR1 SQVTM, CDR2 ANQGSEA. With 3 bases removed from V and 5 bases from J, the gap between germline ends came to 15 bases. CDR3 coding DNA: TGCAGCGTTGATGACGGGAGAGCAGGAGATACGCAGTATTCT. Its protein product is CSVDDGRAGDTQYS.

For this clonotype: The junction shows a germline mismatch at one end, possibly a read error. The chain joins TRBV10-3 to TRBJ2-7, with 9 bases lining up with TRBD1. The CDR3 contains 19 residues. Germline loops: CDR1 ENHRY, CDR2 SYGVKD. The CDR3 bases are TGTACCATCAGTGAGTTCCCCCTCGAGACCGGGACAGGGAACTACGAGCAGTACTTC. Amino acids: CTISEFPLETGTGNYEQYF.

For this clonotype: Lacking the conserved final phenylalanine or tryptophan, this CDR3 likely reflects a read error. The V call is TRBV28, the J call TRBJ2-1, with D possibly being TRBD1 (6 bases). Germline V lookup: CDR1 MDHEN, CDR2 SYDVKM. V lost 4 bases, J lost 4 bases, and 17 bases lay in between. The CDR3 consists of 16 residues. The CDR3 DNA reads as TGTGCCAGCAGTTCCGCCAGTGGGGGCTCATACAATGAGCAGTTCTCC. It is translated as CASSSASGGSYNEQFS.

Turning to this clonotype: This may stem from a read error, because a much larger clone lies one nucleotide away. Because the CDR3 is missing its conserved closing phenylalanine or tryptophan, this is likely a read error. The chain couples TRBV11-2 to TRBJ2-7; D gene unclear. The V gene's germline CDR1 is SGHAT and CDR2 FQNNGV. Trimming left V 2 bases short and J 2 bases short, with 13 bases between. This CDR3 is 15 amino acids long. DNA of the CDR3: TGTGCCAGCAGCTTAAGTGGAGAGGCGACCTACGAGCAGTACTTA. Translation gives CASSLSGEATYEQYL.

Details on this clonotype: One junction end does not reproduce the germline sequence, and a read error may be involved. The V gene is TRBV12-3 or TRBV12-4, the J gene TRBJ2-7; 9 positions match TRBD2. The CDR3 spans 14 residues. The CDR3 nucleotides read TGTGTCAGCAGTTTTAGCGGGAGCTCCAACGAGCAGTACTTC. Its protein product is CVSSFSGSSNEQYF.

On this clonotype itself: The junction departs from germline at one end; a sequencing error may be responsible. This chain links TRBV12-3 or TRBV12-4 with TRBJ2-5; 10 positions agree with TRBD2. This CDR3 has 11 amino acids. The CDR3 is CASSMGTSAFF. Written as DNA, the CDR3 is TGTGCCAGCAGTATGGGGACTAGCGCCTTCTTC.

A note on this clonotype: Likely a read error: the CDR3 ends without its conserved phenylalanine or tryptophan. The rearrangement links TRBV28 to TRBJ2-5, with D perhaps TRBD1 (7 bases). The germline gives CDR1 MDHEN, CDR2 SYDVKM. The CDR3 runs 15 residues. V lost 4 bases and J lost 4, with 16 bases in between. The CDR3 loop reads CASSSTGREGETQYI. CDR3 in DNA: TGTGCCAGCAGTTCGACAGGGCGGGAAGGAGAGACCCAGTACATC.

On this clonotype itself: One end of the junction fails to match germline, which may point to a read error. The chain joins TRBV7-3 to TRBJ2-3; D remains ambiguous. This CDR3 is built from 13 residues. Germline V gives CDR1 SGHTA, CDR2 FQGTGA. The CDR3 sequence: CARSLSRTDTQYF. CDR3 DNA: TGTGCCAGGAGCTTAAGCAGGACAGATACGCAGTATTTT.

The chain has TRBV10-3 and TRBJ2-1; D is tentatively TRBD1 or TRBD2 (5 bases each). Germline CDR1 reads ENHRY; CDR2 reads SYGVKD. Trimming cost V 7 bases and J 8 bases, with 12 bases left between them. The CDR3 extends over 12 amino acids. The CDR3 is CAIMGEGDEQFF. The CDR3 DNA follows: TGTGCCATCATGGGGGAAGGGGATGAGCAGTTCTTC.

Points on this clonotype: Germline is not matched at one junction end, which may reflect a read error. The CDR3 reads CARSLATLEQFF. The CDR3 DNA is TGTGCCAGGAGTTTAGCGACCCTTGAACAGTTCTTC. V is TRBV12-3 or TRBV12-4 and J is TRBJ2-1, with a possible D match to TRBD2 (5 bases). This CDR3 has 12 residues.

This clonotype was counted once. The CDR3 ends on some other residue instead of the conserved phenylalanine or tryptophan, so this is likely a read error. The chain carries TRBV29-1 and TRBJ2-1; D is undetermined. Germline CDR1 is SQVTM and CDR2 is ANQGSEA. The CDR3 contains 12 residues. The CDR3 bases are TGCGGCGTTGTTGATGAGATAAGTGAGCAGTTCCTC. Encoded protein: CGVVDEISEQFL.

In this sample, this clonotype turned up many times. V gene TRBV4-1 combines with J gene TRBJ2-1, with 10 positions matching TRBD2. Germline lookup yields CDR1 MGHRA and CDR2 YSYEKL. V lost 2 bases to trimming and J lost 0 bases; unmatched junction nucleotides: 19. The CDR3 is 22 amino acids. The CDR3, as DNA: TGCGCCAGCAGCCAACCAGGGGGAAAAAAGCGGGAGGGCTTAAGCTCCTACAATGAGCAGTTCTTC. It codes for CASSQPGGKKREGLSSYNEQFF.

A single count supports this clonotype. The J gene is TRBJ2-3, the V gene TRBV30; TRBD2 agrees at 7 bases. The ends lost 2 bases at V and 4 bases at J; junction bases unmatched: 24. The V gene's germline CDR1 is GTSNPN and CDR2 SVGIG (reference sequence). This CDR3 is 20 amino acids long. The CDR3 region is CAWSPHLGSGLPVSPDTQYF. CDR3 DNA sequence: TGTGCCTGGAGTCCCCACCTGGGTAGCGGGTTGCCTGTTTCCCCAGATACGCAGTATTTT. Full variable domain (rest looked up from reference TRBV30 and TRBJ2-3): SQTIHQWPATLVQPVGSPLSLECTVEGTSNPNLYWYRQAAGRGLQLLFYSVGIGQISSEVPQNLSASRPQDRQFILSSKKLLLSDSGFYLCAWSPHLGSGLPVSPDTQYFGPGTRLTVL.

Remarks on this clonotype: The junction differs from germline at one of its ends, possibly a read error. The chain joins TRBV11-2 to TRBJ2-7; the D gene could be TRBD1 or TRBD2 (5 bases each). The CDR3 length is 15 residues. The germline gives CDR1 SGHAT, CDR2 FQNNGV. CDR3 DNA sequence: TGTGCCAGCACCTCAACCTGGGGGAGAAGATACGAGCAGTATTTC. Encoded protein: CASTSTWGRRYEQYF.

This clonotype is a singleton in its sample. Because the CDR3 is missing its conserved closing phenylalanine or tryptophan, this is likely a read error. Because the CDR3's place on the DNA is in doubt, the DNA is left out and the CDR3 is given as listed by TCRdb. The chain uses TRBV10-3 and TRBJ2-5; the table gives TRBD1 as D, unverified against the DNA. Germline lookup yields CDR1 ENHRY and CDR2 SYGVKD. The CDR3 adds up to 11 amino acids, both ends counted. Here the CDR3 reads CAISWGETHYY.

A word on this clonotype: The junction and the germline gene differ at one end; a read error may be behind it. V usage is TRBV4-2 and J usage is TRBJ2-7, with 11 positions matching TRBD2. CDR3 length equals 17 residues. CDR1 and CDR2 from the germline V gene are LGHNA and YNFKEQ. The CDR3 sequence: CATTELAGVYKSCEQYF. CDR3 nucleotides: TGTGCTACTACTGAACTAGCGGGAGTTTATAAGTCCTGCGAGCAGTACTTC.

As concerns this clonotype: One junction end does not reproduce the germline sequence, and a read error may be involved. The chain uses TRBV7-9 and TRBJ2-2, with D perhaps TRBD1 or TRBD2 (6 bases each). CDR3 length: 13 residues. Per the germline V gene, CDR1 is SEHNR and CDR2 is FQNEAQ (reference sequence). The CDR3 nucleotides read TGTGCCAACAGCCAAGGGGGGACCGAGGAGCTGTTTTTT. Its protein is CANSQGGTEELFF.